This TCR beta chain originates from a study of neoadjuvant anti-PD-1 for oral cavity cancer. The CDR3 runs to 13 residues. Trimming removed 2 bases at V and 6 bases at J, with 11 bases between. Germline values: CDR1 SGHDN, CDR2 FVKESK. By share of the sample, this clone is medium-sized. Patients had newly diagnosed, untreated stage II-IVA oral cavity squamous cell carcinoma. Survey sequencing of tumors mostly used 4.5 to 6 ug DNA, two replicates. The assay was immunoSEQ multiplex PCR, and TCRdb's table has in-frame clones only and misses some. This table has over 6,500 clones, around 48% appearing once.

The clonotype was recovered from a person aged 35-79 years with oral cavity squamous cell carcinoma. Specimen: tumor tissue, collected before nivolumab (anti-PD-1) treatment. V and J are TRBV14 and TRBJ2-7; no definite D call. The CDR3 DNA reads as TGTGCCAGCAGCCAATATTCCATGTCCGAGCAGTACTTC. Translation gives CASSQYSMSEQYF.